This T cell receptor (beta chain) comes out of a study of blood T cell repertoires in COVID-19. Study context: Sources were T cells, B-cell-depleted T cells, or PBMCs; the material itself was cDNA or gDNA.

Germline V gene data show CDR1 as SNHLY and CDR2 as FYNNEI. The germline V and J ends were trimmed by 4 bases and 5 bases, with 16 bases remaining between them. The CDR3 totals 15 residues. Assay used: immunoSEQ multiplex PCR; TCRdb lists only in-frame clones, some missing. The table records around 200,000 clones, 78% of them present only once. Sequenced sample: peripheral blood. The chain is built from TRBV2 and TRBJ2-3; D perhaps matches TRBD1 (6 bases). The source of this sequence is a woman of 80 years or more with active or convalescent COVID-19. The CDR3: CASSVYRETGDTQYF. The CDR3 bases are TGTGCCAGCAGTGTTTACAGGGAAACGGGAGATACGCAGTATTTT.